This TCR beta chain was captured in a study of post-analysis software for immune sequencing data. Whole-study findings and limits: Patients showed TRBV5-6, TRBV5-1 and TRBV20-1 among a handful of TRBV segments more frequent than in controls. Strong co-clustering by F measure linked samples that shared a preparation batch.

Included in the TCR beta cDNA libraries were unique molecular identifiers. A single record per CDR3 protein comes from TCRdb applying MiXCR to the PCR reads. The data show 750,000 to 950,000 distinct CDR3 sequences, about 50% seen once. This CDR3 comprises 11 residues. The V end was cut by 6 bases, the J end by 6 bases, with 9 bases between. This clonotype was detected only once. Its antigen is not identified. A single base separates this from a much larger clone, so it may be a read error. The source of this sequence is a girl between 5 and 17 years old with multiple sclerosis. Material for sequencing was blood. The chain employs TRBV12-3 or TRBV12-4 and TRBJ2-7; no firm D call. DNA of the CDR3: TGTGCCAGCAGGTTGGCGGCCGAGCAGTACTTC. The encoded protein is CASRLAAEQYF.